The next 28 T cell receptor beta chains were all read from a single sample in a study of blood T cell repertoires in COVID-19. TCRdb's copy holds only in-frame clones and misses some; the assay was immunoSEQ multiplex PCR. The sample consists of more than 90,000 clones, around 90% of them appearing once. The sequenced sample was peripheral blood. The receptor set was obtained from a man in his fifties with acute or convalescent COVID-19.

This chain links TRBV29-1 with TRBJ1-1; D unclear. The CDR3 has 11 amino acids. Trimming removed 6 bases from V and 1 base from J, with 6 bases in between. CDR1 is SQVTM and CDR2 is ANQGSEA in the germline V gene. CDR3 coding DNA: TGCAGCGTGGGGAGGAACACTGAAGCTTTCTTT. As protein: CSVGRNTEAFF.

The chain uses TRBV10-3 and TRBJ2-3, with 9 positions matching TRBD1. Trimming at V came to 6 bases and at J to 3 bases, leaving 7 bases not matched to a gene. The CDR3 length is 15 residues. The germline V gene has CDR1 ENHRY and CDR2 SYGVKD. The CDR3 DNA sequence: TGTGCCATCAGCGCCGGGACAGGGATGACAGATACGCAGTATTTT. Translating gives CAISAGTGMTDTQYF.

The chain combines TRBV9 with TRBJ2-5; D is possibly TRBD2 (6 bases). This CDR3 has 16 amino acids. Deletions cut 0 bases from V and 7 bases from J, with 19 bases between. Germline V gene lookup returns CDR1 SGDLS and CDR2 YYNGEE. The CDR3: CASSVGFGGSEGTQYF. The CDR3 nucleotides are TGTGCCAGCAGCGTAGGTTTCGGGGGATCTGAGGGGACCCAGTACTTC. Drawing the rest from reference TRBV9 and TRBJ2-5, the complete variable domain is DSGVTQTPKHLITATGQRVTLRCSPRSGDLSVYWYQQSLDQGLQFLIQYYNGEERAKGNILERFSAQQFPDLHSELNLSSLELGDSALYFCASSVGFGGSEGTQYFGPGTRLLVL.

The chain links TRBV7-2 to TRBJ1-3; TRBD1 is a possible D gene (5 bases). Germline assignment: CDR1 SGHTA and CDR2 FQGNSA. The CDR3 loop spans 12 amino acids. V was clipped by 6 bases and J by 7 bases, with 10 bases between them. The CDR3 region is CASRGVRNTIYF. The CDR3 nucleotides are TGTGCCAGCAGAGGGGTTCGGAACACCATATATTTT.

A few counts support this clone. In DNA form, the CDR3 reads TGTGCCAGCAAACCAGTAGGGGGACAGCAGAACACCGGGGAGCTGTTTTTT. It translates to CASKPVGGQQNTGELFF. The chain couples TRBV7-9 to TRBJ2-2; 7 bases are a match to TRBD1. Germline values: CDR1 SEHNR, CDR2 FQNEAQ (reference sequence). The J segment lost 1 base and the V segment lost 7 bases, leaving 12 bases of the junction unmatched. The CDR3 runs 17 residues. Using reference TRBV7-9 and TRBJ2-2 for the parts outside the CDR3, the full variable domain is DTGVSQNPRHKITKRGQNVTFRCDPISEHNRLYWYRQTLGQGPEFLTYFQNEAQLEKSRLLSDRFSAERPKGSFSTLEIQRTEQGDSAMYLCASKPVGGQQNTGELFFGEGSRLTVL.

The rearrangement uses TRBV19 and TRBJ1-1, with D unclear. The germline V and J ends were trimmed by 1 base and 0 bases, with 9 bases remaining between them. Germline V gene data show CDR1 as LNHDA and CDR2 as SQIVND (reference sequence). The CDR3 covers 15 residues. The CDR3 reads CASSIGGTMNTEAFF. The CDR3 DNA is TGTGCCAGTAGTATAGGTGGCACCATGAACACTGAAGCTTTCTTT.

The table lists this clone with a few counts. V is TRBV14 and J is TRBJ2-5; D perhaps matches TRBD1 (6 bases). CDR3 length: 14 amino acids. V was pared by 3 bases and J by 7 bases, with 15 bases between. Per the germline V gene, CDR1 is SGHDN and CDR2 is FVKESK. The CDR3 sequence: CASSHLDRTGTQYF. The CDR3 nucleotides read TGTGCCAGCAGCCACCTGGACAGAACAGGGACCCAGTACTTC.

V is TRBV3-1 (or the pseudogene TRBV3-2) and J is TRBJ2-2; 9 nucleotides align to TRBD1. CDR1 and CDR2 from the germline V gene are LGHDT and YNNKEL (reference sequence). The CDR3 consists of 15 residues. V gave up 4 bases and J gave up 5 bases; unmatched junction bases: 5. The CDR3 reads CASSLGTGRTGELFF. The CDR3 region has the DNA TGTGCCAGCAGCCTTGGGACAGGGCGAACCGGGGAGCTGTTTTTT.

A word on this clone: Other DNA sequences from this sample encode an identical CDR3 as well. CDR3: CSASPTGETQYF. The CDR3 DNA reads as TGCAGTGCTAGTCCGACAGGAGAGACCCAGTACTTC. The V gene is TRBV20-1, the J gene TRBJ2-5; D possibly corresponds to TRBD1 (6 bases). V lost 3 bases to trimming and J lost 4 bases, with 9 bases between them. Germline V gives CDR1 DFQATT, CDR2 SNEGSKA (reference sequence). This CDR3 has 12 amino acids.

V and J are TRBV19 and TRBJ2-5; TRBD2 is a possible D gene (5 bases). Trimming took off 5 bases at V and 5 bases at J, with 12 bases between the two ends. This CDR3 is 13 amino acids long. Germline CDR1 reads LNHDA; CDR2 reads SQIVND (reference sequence). CDR3 amino acids: CASSAQSGETQYF. The CDR3 nucleotides are TGTGCCAGTAGTGCACAGAGCGGTGAGACCCAGTACTTC. Combining the CDR3 with reference TRBV19 and TRBJ2-5 gives the whole variable domain DGGITQSPKYLFRKEGQNVTLSCEQNLNHDAMYWYRQDPGQGLRLIYYSQIVNDFQKGDIAEGYSVSREKKESFPLTVTSAQKNPTAFYLCASSAQSGETQYFGPGTRLLVL.

This chain joins TRBV5-5 and TRBJ2-3, with D perhaps TRBD1 (6 bases). CDR1 SGHKS and CDR2 YYEKEE come from the germline V gene (reference sequence). The germline V and J ends were trimmed by 1 base and 14 bases, with 20 bases remaining between them. This CDR3 region has 14 residues. CDR3 bases: TGTGCCAGCAGCTTGAGCGGCGTTCTAGGGGGATGGTATTTT. This gives the protein CASSLSGVLGGWYF.

The chain combines TRBV3-1 (or the pseudogene TRBV3-2) with TRBJ2-1, with D perhaps TRBD1 (6 bases). The CDR3 sequence is 13 residues long. V lost 2 bases and J 15 bases, leaving 17 bases between the germline ends. The V gene's germline CDR1 is LGHDT and CDR2 YNNKEL (reference sequence). This CDR3 reads CASSQSGAVVWFF. The CDR3, as DNA: TGTGCCAGCAGCCAATCAGGGGCGGTTGTTTGGTTCTTC.

CDR3 nucleotides: TGTGCCATCAGGTGGGACATGAACACTGAAGCTTTCTTT. Translation: CAIRWDMNTEAFF. The V gene is TRBV10-3, the J gene TRBJ1-1, with TRBD1 as a possible D gene (6 bases). V was cut by 6 bases and J by 0 bases, with 8 bases left in between. Germline V CDR1 and CDR2: ENHRY, SYGVKD. The CDR3 sequence is 13 residues long.

The V call is TRBV29-1, the J call TRBJ1-2; D remains ambiguous. This CDR3 is built from 13 residues. Germline V lookup: CDR1 SQVTM, CDR2 ANQGSEA. Trimming took 4 bases from V and 3 from J, leaving 12 bases between them. The CDR3 loop reads CSVGGAGHYGYTF. The DNA for the CDR3 is TGCAGCGTTGGGGGTGCGGGCCACTATGGCTACACCTTC.

This clone came up once. The chain couples TRBV5-4 to TRBJ1-2; 8 bases align to TRBD1. The ends lost 0 bases at V and 10 bases at J; junction bases unmatched: 11. The CDR3 consists of 15 residues. Germline CDR1 is SGHNT and CDR2 is YYREEE (reference sequence). CDR3 coding DNA: TGTGCCAGCAGCTTGGAGGCAGGGGGCCTTTCGGACTACACCTTC. Translating gives CASSLEAGGLSDYTF.

This clone was observed a few times. The chain uses TRBV6-6 and TRBJ1-5; D is possibly TRBD1 (6 bases). The germline V and J ends were trimmed by 4 bases and 3 bases, with 7 bases remaining between them. CDR3 size: 13 residues. The V gene's germline CDR1 is MNHNY and CDR2 SVGAGI (reference sequence). This chain's CDR3 is CASSWDNNQPQHF. CDR3 in DNA: TGTGCCAGCAGTTGGGACAACAATCAGCCCCAGCATTTT.

The chain uses TRBV21-1 and TRBJ1-5; TRBD1 is taken as the D call from the table, unchecked against the DNA. TRBV21-1 is a listed pseudogene. The CDR3 length is 17 residues. CDR3 coding DNA: TGTGCCAGCCATCCCGGGGACAATTTTGGGAGCAATCAGCCCCAGCATTTT. Encoded protein: CASHPGDNFGSNQPQHF.

This clone appeared a single time. The genes are TRBV5-1 and TRBJ2-2, with a weak D call TRBD1 (5 bases). This CDR3 region has 16 residues. V lost 7 bases and J lost 1, with 17 bases in between. Germline-derived CDR1 and CDR2 are SGHRS and YFSETQ. CDR3 DNA sequence: TGCGCCAGCGGACCACCAGGGTTTAGGAACACCGGGGAGCTGTTTTTT. Translating gives CASGPPGFRNTGELFF.

V is TRBV7-9 and J is TRBJ1-4; 8 bases are a match to TRBD1. The germline gives CDR1 SEHNR, CDR2 FQNEAQ (reference sequence). The CDR3 has 11 residues. The CDR3 DNA follows: TGTGCGACAGGGGAGAATGAAAAACTGTTTTTT. Translating gives CATGENEKLFF. Drawing the rest from reference TRBV7-9 and TRBJ1-4, the complete variable domain is DTGVSQNPRHKITKRGQNVTFRCDPISEHNRLYWYRQTLGQGPEFLTYFQNEAQLEKSRLLSDRFSAERPKGSFSTLEIQRTEQGDSAMYLCATGENEKLFFGSGTQLSVL.

V usage is TRBV7-9 and J usage is TRBJ1-2; D may be TRBD1 (5 bases). The V end was cut by 10 bases, the J end by 3 bases, with 12 bases between. The CDR3 contains 12 residues. CDR1 SEHNR and CDR2 FQNEAQ come from the germline V gene (reference sequence). As DNA, the CDR3 is TGTGCCACCGGGGGAGAGGACTATGGCTACACCTTC. This codes for CATGGEDYGYTF.

The chain links TRBV5-1 to TRBJ2-2, with D possibly TRBD2 on 5 matching bases. The germline CDR1 and CDR2 sequences are SGHRS and YFSETQ. V lost 7 bases, J lost 6 bases, and 7 bases lay in between. This CDR3 contains 11 residues. In DNA form, the CDR3 reads TGCGCCAGCGACGGGGCCGGGGAGCTGTTTTTT. It translates to CASDGAGELFF.

The chain uses TRBV19 and TRBJ1-5; 7 bases line up with TRBD1. The length of the CDR3 is 14 residues. V was clipped by 9 bases and J by 1 base; unmatched bases: 6. Germline V gene data show CDR1 as LNHDA and CDR2 as SQIVND (reference sequence). The CDR3 sequence: CASRQGFSNQPQHF. CDR3 nucleotides: TGTGCCAGCAGACAGGGTTTCAGCAATCAGCCCCAGCATTTT.

V and J are TRBV10-1 and TRBJ1-5, with 8 bases that match TRBD1. CDR1 and CDR2 from the germline V gene are WNHNN and SYGVQD (reference sequence). The junction had 16 bases not matched to a gene; V was cut back by 9 bases and J by 0 bases. There are 18 residues in the CDR3. The CDR3 region is CARRDRNGVGDSNQPQHF. Written as DNA, the CDR3 is TGCGCCAGAAGGGACAGGAACGGCGTCGGCGATAGCAATCAGCCCCAGCATTTT.

This chain connects TRBV6-4 to TRBJ2-1; 7 nucleotides line up with TRBD2. Trimming removed 3 bases from V and 0 bases from J; junction bases left unmatched: 8. The CDR3 extends over 17 amino acids. CDR1 is MRHNA, CDR2 SNTAGT, per germline. DNA for the CDR3: TGTGCCAGCAGTGAAGGGCTAGCGGTTACCTCCTACAATGAGCAGTTCTTC. It yields the protein CASSEGLAVTSYNEQFF.

The chain uses TRBV18 and TRBJ2-5, with D uncertain. The CDR3 is 13 residues long. The germline gives CDR1 KGHSH, CDR2 LQKENI. V was pared by 3 bases and J by 0 bases, with 5 bases between. The CDR3 here is CASSPENQETQYF. In nucleotides, the CDR3 is TGTGCCAGCTCACCGGAGAACCAAGAGACCCAGTACTTC.

The chain employs TRBV5-5 and TRBJ1-5; 9 bases align to TRBD1. V was pared by 0 bases and J by 7 bases, with 5 bases of the junction left unmatched. This CDR3 region has 15 residues. CDR1 and CDR2 from the germline V gene are SGHKS and YYEKEE (reference sequence). In DNA form, the CDR3 reads TGTGCCAGCAGCTTGGGACAGGGGGTGAGACAGCCCCAGCATTTT. It encodes CASSLGQGVRQPQHF.

This clone was detected once. The chain recombines TRBV6-6 with TRBJ1-1, with TRBD1 as a possible D gene (5 bases). This CDR3 has 16 amino acids. V was trimmed by 0 bases and J by 2 bases, leaving 13 bases between them. Germline values: CDR1 MNHNY, CDR2 SVGAGI (reference sequence). Here the CDR3 DNA reads TGTGCCAGCAGTTACTCGTCACCAGGGCTAAACACTGAAGCTTTCTTT. Translation: CASSYSSPGLNTEAFF.

The rearrangement joins TRBV5-6 to TRBJ2-5; tentative D call: TRBD2 (6 bases). Trimming pared 0 bases from V and 5 bases from J, leaving 11 bases between. CDR1 SGHDT and CDR2 YYEEEE come from the germline V gene. The CDR3 runs 14 residues. CDR3 in DNA: TGTGCCAGCAGCTTGGGGGACTGGCGGGAGACCCAGTACTTC. It translates to CASSLGDWRETQYF.